These 27 T cell receptor beta chains were sequenced from one sample in a study of CD8 T cells in Susac syndrome. A quantity of roughly 0.5 to 1 ug RNA underwent reverse transcription using random hexamers. A single record per CDR3 protein comes from TCRdb applying MiXCR to the immunoSEQ multiplex PCR reads. The sample contains fewer than 80,000 distinct CDR3 sequences, 95% of which appear only once. The material sequenced was CD8+ T cells from PBMCs. The receptors were sampled from a human donor in good health.

The J gene is TRBJ2-7, the V gene TRBV6-6; tentatively, D is TRBD1 (6 bases). CDR3 length: 16 amino acids. V lost 6 bases to trimming and J lost 3 bases, with 21 bases between them. CDR1 and CDR2 from the germline V gene are MNHNY and SVGAGI (reference sequence). CDR3 loop: CASSRQATGRYYEQYV. The CDR3 DNA follows: TGTGCCAGCAGCCGTCAAGCGACAGGACGCTACTACGAGCAGTACGTC.

The chain has TRBV3-1 and TRBJ2-3; no firm D call. The length of the CDR3 is 15 residues. Trimming took 1 base from V and 6 from J, leaving 14 bases between them. Per germline, CDR1 LGHDT and CDR2 YNNKEL (reference sequence). The chain's CDR3 is CASSQVTDGPDTQYF. For the CDR3, the DNA is TGTGCCAGCAGCCAAGTGACGGACGGTCCCGATACGCAGTATTTT.

The chain carries TRBV28 and TRBJ2-5; D may be TRBD1 (5 bases). CDR3 size: 15 residues. Germline CDR1 MDHEN, CDR2 SYDVKM. Trimming cost V 5 bases and J 5 bases, with 18 bases left between them. The CDR3 sequence is CASSPRAGSAETQYF. The CDR3 region has the DNA TGTGCCAGCAGTCCCAGGGCCGGGTCCGCGGAGACCCAGTACTTC.

The rearrangement joins TRBV27 to TRBJ1-2; D is ambiguous. This CDR3 contains 15 residues. Trimming took off 3 bases at V and 2 bases at J, with 13 bases between the two ends. In germline, CDR1 is MNHEY, CDR2 SMNVEV (reference sequence). CDR3 residues: CASSFQREANYGYTF. The CDR3 coding sequence is TGTGCCAGCAGTTTCCAGAGGGAGGCCAACTATGGCTACACCTTC.

The chain employs TRBV6-1 and TRBJ1-6; the D gene is possibly TRBD1 (5 bases). The CDR3 runs 16 residues. Between the trimmed V and J ends, which lost 6 bases and 6 bases, there was a span of 18 bases. Germline V gene data show CDR1 as MNHNS and CDR2 as SASEGT. CDR3 in amino acids: CASSPHGGDLNSPLHF. CDR3 DNA sequence: TGTGCCAGCAGCCCTCACGGGGGAGACCTTAATTCACCCCTCCACTTT.

This chain uses TRBV7-9 with TRBJ2-1; D is unclear. CDR1 is SEHNR and CDR2 is FQNEAQ in the germline V gene (reference sequence). The germline V and J ends were trimmed by 4 bases and 3 bases, with 7 bases remaining between them. CDR3 length: 13 amino acids. The DNA for the CDR3 is TGTGCCAGCAGCTCGGACGGCTACAATGAGCAGTTCTTC. Its translation: CASSSDGYNEQFF.

To note about this clonotype: Relative to the germline gene, one junction end is altered; a read error may explain this. V gene TRBV7-7 combines with J gene TRBJ2-2; possible D gene TRBD2, 6 bases. The germline V gene encodes CDR1 SSHAT and CDR2 FNYEAQ (reference sequence). CDR3 length: 16 residues. Here the CDR3 reads CASSYTGVGGTGELFF. The CDR3 DNA reads as TGTGCTAGCAGCTACACGGGGGTTGGAGGGACCGGGGAGCTGTTTTTT.

The genes are TRBV29-1 and TRBJ1-2; weak D call: TRBD1 (5 bases). The CDR3 extends over 13 amino acids. CDR1 and CDR2 (germline): SQVTM, ANQGSEA. The germline V and J ends were trimmed by 5 bases and 0 bases, with 10 bases remaining between them. This CDR3 reads CSVKQATNYGYTF. The CDR3, as DNA: TGCAGCGTTAAACAGGCCACTAACTATGGCTACACCTTC.

The chain employs TRBV9 and TRBJ1-2, with 11 bases aligning to TRBD1. J was trimmed by 4 bases and V by 2 bases; bases with no gene match: 4. The CDR3 is 15 amino acids. Germline CDR1 SGDLS, CDR2 YYNGEE. The CDR3 here is CASSVWTGGIYGYTF. The CDR3, as DNA: TGTGCCAGCAGCGTGTGGACAGGGGGCATCTATGGCTACACCTTC.

The chain uses TRBV4-1 and TRBJ1-1; 10 nucleotides match TRBD1. Trimming removed 4 bases from V and 0 bases from J; junction bases left unmatched: 8. This CDR3 has 17 amino acids. Germline CDR1 is MGHRA and CDR2 is YSYEKL. For the CDR3, the DNA is TGCGCCAGCAGCCCTCAGGGGACAGGGGCCGTGAACACTGAAGCTTTCTTT. Amino acids: CASSPQGTGAVNTEAFF.

The chain recombines TRBV7-9 with TRBJ2-3; TRBD1 aligns across 7 bases. The junction had 5 bases not matched to a gene; V was cut back by 5 bases and J by 3 bases. Germline lookup yields CDR1 SEHNR and CDR2 FQNEAQ (reference sequence). This CDR3 is built from 14 residues. CDR3 nucleotides: TGTGCCAGCAGCCACCGGGACAGTACAGATACGCAGTATTTT. It encodes CASSHRDSTDTQYF.

The rearrangement links TRBV6-4 to TRBJ1-1; TRBD1 is a possible D gene (5 bases). V was shortened by 7 bases and J by 3 bases, with 12 bases between the two germline ends. In germline, CDR1 is MRHNA, CDR2 SNTAGT. CDR3 length: 13 amino acids. The CDR3 bases are TGTGCCAGCAAAGGCCCGGGGGACACTGAAGCTTTCTTT. It encodes CASKGPGDTEAFF.

The chain is built from TRBV27 and TRBJ2-5; D perhaps matches TRBD1 (6 bases). The CDR3 is 19 amino acids. Germline lookup yields CDR1 MNHEY and CDR2 SMNVEV (reference sequence). V lost 3 bases and J 5 bases, leaving 28 bases between the germline ends. Written as DNA, the CDR3 is TGTGCCAGCAGTTTCGGGCGACCCGGTAGGGGGACAAAGATGGAGACCCAGTACTTC. Protein product: CASSFGRPGRGTKMETQYF.

This sequence joins TRBV6-1 and TRBJ2-2; the D call may be TRBD1 or TRBD2 (5 bases each). The CDR3 totals 17 residues. Germline loops: CDR1 MNHNS, CDR2 SASEGT. The germline V and J ends were trimmed by 6 bases and 5 bases, with 22 bases remaining between them. The CDR3 nucleotides are TGTGCCAGCAGCCAGCTACCGGGGCACATGGGGACCGGGGAGCTGTTTTTT. It is translated as CASSQLPGHMGTGELFF.

V gene TRBV7-2 combines with J gene TRBJ2-1; TRBD2 matches at 7 bases. Losses at the gene ends were 6 bases for V and 0 bases for J; bases not matched to a gene: 17. The CDR3 runs to 19 residues. Germline CDR1 and CDR2: SGHTA and FQGNSA. CDR3 DNA sequence: TGTGCCAGCAGGACCGGCTGGGGCGGGGGTATCAGCTCCTACAATGAGCAGTTCTTC. Translated, it gives CASRTGWGGGISSYNEQFF.

V usage is TRBV7-2 and J usage is TRBJ1-2; a weak D match, TRBD1 (5 bases). The CDR3 is 15 amino acids. Germline V gene sequence: CDR1 SGHTA, CDR2 FQGNSA. Trimming removed 5 bases from V and 6 bases from J, with 19 bases in between. CDR3 bases: TGTGCCAGCAGCCCCAGGGTGGAGGGACGAGATGGCTACACCTTC. It encodes CASSPRVEGRDGYTF.

The V call is TRBV28, the J call TRBJ2-1, with 7 nucleotides matching TRBD1. Trimming at V came to 7 bases and at J to 5 bases, leaving 14 bases not matched to a gene. The CDR3 sequence is 16 residues long. Germline V lookup: CDR1 MDHEN, CDR2 SYDVKM. CDR3: CASNTLGDSPHNEQFF. The CDR3 DNA follows: TGTGCCAGCAATACCTTGGGGGACAGTCCCCACAATGAGCAGTTCTTC.

DNA for the CDR3: TGTGCCAGCAGCTTAGAAAATCAGCCCCAGCATTTT. Translation gives CASSLENQPQHF. The V call is TRBV13, the J call TRBJ1-5; D gene ambiguous. The germline V gene encodes CDR1 PRHDT and CDR2 FYEKMQ (reference sequence). CDR3 size: 12 residues. Trimming took off 1 base at V and 4 bases at J, with 2 bases between the two ends.

The chain uses TRBV7-8 and TRBJ2-1, with 9 positions matching TRBD2. CDR3 size: 17 residues. Trimming removed 5 bases from V and 4 bases from J; junction bases left unmatched: 12. Germline V gene lookup returns CDR1 SGHVS and CDR2 FQNEAQ. The CDR3 protein is CASSLIGSGGSYNEQFF. The CDR3 bases are TGTGCCAGCAGCCTAATTGGTAGCGGGGGATCTTACAATGAGCAGTTCTTC.

The rearrangement uses TRBV28 and TRBJ2-2; D tentatively reads TRBD1 or TRBD2 (6 bases each). Trimming removed 2 bases from V and 1 base from J, with 11 bases in between. This CDR3 is 16 amino acids long. Per the germline V gene, CDR1 is MDHEN and CDR2 is SYDVKM. The CDR3 DNA follows: TGTGCCAGCAGTTTAAGGGGGGCACGGAACACCGGGGAGCTGTTTTTT. Its protein is CASSLRGARNTGELFF.

This chain connects TRBV4-1 to TRBJ1-4, with 8 bases aligning to TRBD1. CDR3 length: 12 amino acids. From germline, CDR1 is MGHRA and CDR2 YSYEKL. V was pared by 8 bases and J by 8 bases, with 4 bases of the junction left unmatched. The CDR3 sequence: CASGTGREKLFF. DNA of the CDR3: TGCGCCAGCGGGACAGGACGGGAAAAACTGTTTTTT.

J is TRBJ1-2 and V is TRBV5-1, with D unclear. There are 14 residues in the CDR3. Germline V lookup: CDR1 SGHRS, CDR2 YFSETQ. The V end was cut by 0 bases, the J end by 3 bases, with 9 bases between. DNA for the CDR3: TGCGCCAGCAGCTTGGAACCGGGTGACTATGGCTACACCTTC. Its protein is CASSLEPGDYGYTF.

A single count supports this clonotype. The CDR3 sequence: CSVGTGELFF. In DNA, the CDR3 is TGCAGCGTCGGGACAGGGGAGCTGTTTTTT. The rearrangement joins TRBV29-1 to TRBJ2-2; TRBD1 might be the D (6 bases). Germline V gene sequence: CDR1 SQVTM, CDR2 ANQGSEA. With 6 bases removed from V and 8 bases from J, the gap between germline ends came to 7 bases. CDR3 size: 10 residues.

This clonotype was recorded once. The V gene is TRBV20-1, the J gene TRBJ2-7, with TRBD1 matching over 7 bases. Trimming took 0 bases from V and 1 from J; bases not matched to a gene: 6. The CDR3 has 15 amino acids. Germline V CDR1 and CDR2: DFQATT, SNEGSKA (reference sequence). CDR3 DNA sequence: TGCAGTGCTAGAGAGGGGACAGCACTTTCCTACGAGCAGTACTTC. Translated: CSAREGTALSYEQYF.

The chain has TRBV5-1 and TRBJ2-3; 8 nucleotides match TRBD1. The CDR3 is 15 amino acids. Germline V lookup: CDR1 SGHRS, CDR2 YFSETQ. With V trimmed by 1 base and J by 2 bases, 3 bases remained unmatched. As DNA, the CDR3 is TGCGCCAGCAGCTTGACAGGGGGAGACACAGATACGCAGTATTTT. It codes for CASSLTGGDTDTQYF.

V is TRBV7-9 and J is TRBJ2-1; TRBD1 agrees at 7 bases. The V segment lost 6 bases and the J segment 3 bases; nucleotides outside the gene matches: 5. The germline V gene has CDR1 SEHNR and CDR2 FQNEAQ (reference sequence). This CDR3 has 14 amino acids. In DNA form, the CDR3 reads TGTGCCAGCAGTACCCGGGACAGCTACAATGAGCAGTTCTTC. As protein: CASSTRDSYNEQFF.

This sequence joins TRBV3-1 and TRBJ2-3; no clear D. Germline-derived CDR1 and CDR2 are LGHDT and YNNKEL (reference sequence). Trimming cost V 3 bases and J 4 bases, with 8 bases left between them. The CDR3 is 13 residues long. The CDR3 bases are TGTGCCAGCAGCCAGTGGCTCTCAGATACGCAGTATTTT. This translates into CASSQWLSDTQYF.